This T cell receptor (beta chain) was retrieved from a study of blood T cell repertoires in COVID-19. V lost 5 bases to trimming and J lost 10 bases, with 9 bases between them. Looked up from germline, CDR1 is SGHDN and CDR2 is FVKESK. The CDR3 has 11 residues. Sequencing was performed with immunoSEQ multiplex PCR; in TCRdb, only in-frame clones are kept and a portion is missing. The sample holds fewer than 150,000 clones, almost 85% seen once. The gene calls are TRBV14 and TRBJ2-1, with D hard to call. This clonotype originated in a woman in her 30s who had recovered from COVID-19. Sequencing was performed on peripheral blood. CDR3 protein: CASSSLGEQFF. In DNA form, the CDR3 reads TGTGCCAGCAGCTCCCTAGGCGAGCAGTTCTTC.